The clone carrying this T cell receptor (beta chain) was found many times. As yet, its antigen is unknown. The sample comes from a study of T cells in Graves' hyperthyroidism and ophthalmopathy. Study-wide points: Most thyroid-expanded clonotypes above 0.001 were also found in blood.

V was pared by 1 base and J by 4 bases, with 10 bases between. Germline lookup yields CDR1 LGHNA and CDR2 YNFKEQ. This CDR3 comprises 14 residues. TCR beta CDR3 regions were amplified from RNA. TCR CDR3 underwent first-round RT-PCR with the HTBI primer set. One entry per CDR3 protein results from TCRdb running MiXCR on the multiplex PCR reads. The sample records about 500,000 distinct CDR3 sequences, 46% being singletons. Input material: peripheral blood or thyroid tissue (not recorded which). This receptor was taken from an adult woman with Graves' disease, either hyperthyroidism or ophthalmopathy (not recorded which). The chain joins TRBV4-2 to TRBJ1-1; D gene uncertain. CDR3 sequence: CASSQASGLTEAFF. The CDR3 coding sequence is TGTGCCAGCAGCCAAGCCAGCGGACTCACTGAAGCTTTCTTT.